This T cell receptor (beta chain) was identified during a study of shared clonotypes between healthy human individuals. Study observations and caveats: Donor clonotype sharing was expected to depend on sequencing depth.

For this clone: Its antigen remains unknown.

The CDR3 totals 16 residues. Looked up from germline, CDR1 is SEHNR and CDR2 is FQNEAQ (reference sequence). J was trimmed by 1 base and V by 7 bases; bases with no gene match: 13. At deep level, the assay was performed. Here immunoSEQ multiplex PCR was the method, and the copy in TCRdb shows in-frame clones only, minus some. The table records around 500,000 clones, around 85% of them present only once. Specimen: PBMCs. The chain carries TRBV7-9 and TRBJ2-7; 7 bases align to TRBD1. The clonotype was recovered from a woman aged 40 to 50 in good health. Some clones in this sample may be carry-over from other donors' samples. DNA of the CDR3: TGTGCCAGCACCGACAGGGCCGGTGGGGGTTCCTACGAGCAGTACTTC. Its translation is CASTDRAGGGSYEQYF.